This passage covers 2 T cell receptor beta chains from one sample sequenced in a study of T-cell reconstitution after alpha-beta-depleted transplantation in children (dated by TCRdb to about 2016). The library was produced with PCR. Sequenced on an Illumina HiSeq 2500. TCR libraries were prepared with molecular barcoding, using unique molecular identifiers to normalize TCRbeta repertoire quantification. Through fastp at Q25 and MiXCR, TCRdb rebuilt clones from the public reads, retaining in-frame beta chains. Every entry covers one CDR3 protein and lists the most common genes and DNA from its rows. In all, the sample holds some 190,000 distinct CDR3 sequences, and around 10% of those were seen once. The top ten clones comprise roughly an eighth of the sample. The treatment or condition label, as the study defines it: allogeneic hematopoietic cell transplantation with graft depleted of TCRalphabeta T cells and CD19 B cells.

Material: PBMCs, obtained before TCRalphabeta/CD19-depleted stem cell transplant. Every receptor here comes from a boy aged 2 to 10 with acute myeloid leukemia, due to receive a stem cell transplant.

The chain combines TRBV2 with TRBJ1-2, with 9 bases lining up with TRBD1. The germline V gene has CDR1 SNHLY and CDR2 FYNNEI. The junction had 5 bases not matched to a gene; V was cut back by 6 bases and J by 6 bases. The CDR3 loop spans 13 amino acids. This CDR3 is CASREQGADGYTF. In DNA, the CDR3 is TGTGCCAGCAGAGAACAGGGGGCAGATGGCTACACCTTC.

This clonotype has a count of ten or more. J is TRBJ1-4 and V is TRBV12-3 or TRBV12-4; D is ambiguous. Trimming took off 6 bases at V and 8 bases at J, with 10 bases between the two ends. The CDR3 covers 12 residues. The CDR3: CASRTTDEKLFF. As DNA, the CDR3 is TGTGCCAGCAGAACCACGGACGAAAAACTGTTTTTT.